This entry features one TCR beta chain sequence. No antigen is known for it. Per the germline V gene, CDR1 is SGHDT and CDR2 is YYEEEE. CDR3 length: 15 amino acids. The V gene lost 2 bases and the J gene lost 0 bases, with 11 bases spanning the gap. The sample belongs to a study of cytomegalovirus exposure and HLA in healthy donors. General study points: Cytomegalovirus-associated status was assigned to some 180 TCR beta chains.

PCR used 60 Vbeta primers and 13 Jbeta primers. TCRdb's table, derived via immunoSEQ multiplex PCR, lists solely in-frame clones and lacks some. The sample spans roughly 46,000 clones; the ten largest clones claim 0.9% to 1.2%. This receptor was taken from a woman aged 35 to 49 in good health and CMV-seronegative. This chain joins TRBV5-6 and TRBJ1-2; TRBD1 is a possible D gene (5 bases). Source material: PBMCs. CDR3 DNA sequence: TGTGCCAGCAGCTTAAGACAGAATGCTAACTATGGCTACACCTTC. It codes for CASSLRQNANYGYTF.